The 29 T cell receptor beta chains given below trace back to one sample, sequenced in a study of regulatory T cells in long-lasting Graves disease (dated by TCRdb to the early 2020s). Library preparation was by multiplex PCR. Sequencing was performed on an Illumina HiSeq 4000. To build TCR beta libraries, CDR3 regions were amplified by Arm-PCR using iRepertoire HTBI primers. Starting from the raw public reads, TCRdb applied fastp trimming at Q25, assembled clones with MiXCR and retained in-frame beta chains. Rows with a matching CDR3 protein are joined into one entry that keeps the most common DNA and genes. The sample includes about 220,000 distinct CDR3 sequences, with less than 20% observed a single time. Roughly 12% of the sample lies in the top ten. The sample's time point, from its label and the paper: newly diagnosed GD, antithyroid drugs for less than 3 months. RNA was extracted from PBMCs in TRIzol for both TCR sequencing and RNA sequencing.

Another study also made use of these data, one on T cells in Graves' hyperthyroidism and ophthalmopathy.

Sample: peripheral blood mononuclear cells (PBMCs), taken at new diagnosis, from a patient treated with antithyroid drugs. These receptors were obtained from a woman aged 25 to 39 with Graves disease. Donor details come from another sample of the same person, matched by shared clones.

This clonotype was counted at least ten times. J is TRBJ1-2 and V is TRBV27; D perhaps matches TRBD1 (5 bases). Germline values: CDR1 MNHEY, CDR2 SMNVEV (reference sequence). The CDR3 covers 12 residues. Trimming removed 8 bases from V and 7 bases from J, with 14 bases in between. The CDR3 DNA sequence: TGTGCCAGCGGAACAGGATTTCTTGGCTACACCTTC. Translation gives CASGTGFLGYTF.

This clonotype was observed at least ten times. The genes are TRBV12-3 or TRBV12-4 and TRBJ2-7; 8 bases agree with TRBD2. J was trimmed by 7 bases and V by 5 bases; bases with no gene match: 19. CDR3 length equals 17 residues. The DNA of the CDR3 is TGTGCCAGCAGTCTCGGGACTAGAGAGTCGCTTGTGGGGGAGCAGTACTTC. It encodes CASSLGTRESLVGEQYF.

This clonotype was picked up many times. CDR3 sequence reads: CASSIYSPQDTEAFF. The CDR3, as DNA: TGTGCCAGTAGTATTTACTCTCCCCAGGACACTGAAGCTTTCTTT. The J gene is TRBJ1-1, the V gene TRBV19; D uncertain. Germline V gene lookup returns CDR1 LNHDA and CDR2 SQIVND (reference sequence). This CDR3 region has 15 residues. V was clipped by 3 bases and J by 3 bases, with 14 bases between them.

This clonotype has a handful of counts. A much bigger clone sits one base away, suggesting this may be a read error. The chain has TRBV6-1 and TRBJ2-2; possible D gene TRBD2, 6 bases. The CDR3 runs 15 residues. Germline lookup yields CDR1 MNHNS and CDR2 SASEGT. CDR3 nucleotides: TGTGCCAGCGACATTAGCGGTGATAACACCGAGGAGCTGTTTTTT. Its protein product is CASDISGDNTEELFF.

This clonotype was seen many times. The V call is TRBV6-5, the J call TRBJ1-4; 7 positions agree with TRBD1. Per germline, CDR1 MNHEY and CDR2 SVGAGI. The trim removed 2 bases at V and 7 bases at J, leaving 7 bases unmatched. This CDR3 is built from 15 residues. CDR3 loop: CASSYGYRGGEKLFF. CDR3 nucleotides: TGTGCCAGCAGTTACGGCTACAGGGGTGGTGAAAAACTGTTTTTT.

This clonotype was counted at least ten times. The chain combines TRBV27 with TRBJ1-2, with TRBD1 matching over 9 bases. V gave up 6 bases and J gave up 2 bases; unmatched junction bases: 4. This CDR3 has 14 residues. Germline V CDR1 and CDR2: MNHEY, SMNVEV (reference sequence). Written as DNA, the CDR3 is TGTGCCAGCAGGACAGGGGGTCGGAACTATGGCTACACCTTC. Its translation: CASRTGGRNYGYTF.

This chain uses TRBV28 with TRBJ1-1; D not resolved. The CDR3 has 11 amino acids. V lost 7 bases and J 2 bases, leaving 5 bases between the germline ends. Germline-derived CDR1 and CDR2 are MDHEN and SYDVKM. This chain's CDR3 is CASNRNTEAFF. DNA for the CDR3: TGTGCCAGCAATAGAAACACTGAAGCTTTCTTT. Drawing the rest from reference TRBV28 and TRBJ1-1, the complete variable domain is DVKVTQSSRYLVKRTGEKVFLECVQDMDHENMFWYRQDPGLGLRLIYFSYDVKMKEKGDIPEGYSVSREKKERFSLILESASTNQTSMYLCASNRNTEAFFGQGTRLTVV.

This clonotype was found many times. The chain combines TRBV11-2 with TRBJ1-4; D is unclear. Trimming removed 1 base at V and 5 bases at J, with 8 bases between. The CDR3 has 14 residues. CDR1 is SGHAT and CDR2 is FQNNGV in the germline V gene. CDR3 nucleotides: TGTGCCAGCAGCTTAGGTCCCAGGAATGAAAAACTGTTTTTT. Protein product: CASSLGPRNEKLFF.

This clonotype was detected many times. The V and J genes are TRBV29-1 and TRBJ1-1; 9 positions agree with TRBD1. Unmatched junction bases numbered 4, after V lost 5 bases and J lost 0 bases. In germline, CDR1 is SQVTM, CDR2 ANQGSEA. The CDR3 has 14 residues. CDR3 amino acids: CSVSRTGVNTEAFF. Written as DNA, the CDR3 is TGCAGCGTTTCTAGGACAGGGGTGAACACTGAAGCTTTCTTT.

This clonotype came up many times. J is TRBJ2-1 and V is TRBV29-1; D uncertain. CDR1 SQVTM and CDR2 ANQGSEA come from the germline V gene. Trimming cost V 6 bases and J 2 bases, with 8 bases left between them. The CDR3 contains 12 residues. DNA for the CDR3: TGCAGCGTGTCCCAGACCTACAATGAGCAGTTCTTC. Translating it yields CSVSQTYNEQFF.

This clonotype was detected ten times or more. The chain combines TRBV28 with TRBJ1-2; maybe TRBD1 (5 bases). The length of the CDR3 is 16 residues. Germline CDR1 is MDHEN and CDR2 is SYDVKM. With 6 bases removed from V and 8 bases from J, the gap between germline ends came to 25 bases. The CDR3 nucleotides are TGTGCCAGCAGCCCACCCGGAGGGGCAGGGCTAAGCGGCTACACCTTC. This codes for CASSPPGGAGLSGYTF.

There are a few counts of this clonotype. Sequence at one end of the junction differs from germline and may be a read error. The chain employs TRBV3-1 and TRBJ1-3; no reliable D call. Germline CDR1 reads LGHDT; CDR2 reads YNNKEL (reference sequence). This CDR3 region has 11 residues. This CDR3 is CASSHFHRYHF. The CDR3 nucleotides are TGTGCCAGCAGCCATTTTCATCGCTACCATTTT. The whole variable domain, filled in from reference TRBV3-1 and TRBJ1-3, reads DTAVSQTPKYLVTQMGNDKSIKCEQNLGHDTMYWYKQDSKKFLKIMFSYNNKELIINETVPNRFSPKSPDKAHLNLHINSLELGDSAVYFCASSHFHRYHFGEGSWLTVV.

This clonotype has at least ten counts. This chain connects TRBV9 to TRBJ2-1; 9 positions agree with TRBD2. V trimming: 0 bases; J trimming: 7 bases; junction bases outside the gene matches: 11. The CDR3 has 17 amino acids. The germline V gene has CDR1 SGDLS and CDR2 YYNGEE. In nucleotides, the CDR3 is TGTGCCAGCAGCGTAGCGTTCGGCGGGAGGGCCGGGAATGAGCAGTTCTTC. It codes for CASSVAFGGRAGNEQFF. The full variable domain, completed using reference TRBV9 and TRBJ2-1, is DSGVTQTPKHLITATGQRVTLRCSPRSGDLSVYWYQQSLDQGLQFLIQYYNGEERAKGNILERFSAQQFPDLHSELNLSSLELGDSALYFCASSVAFGGRAGNEQFFGPGTRLTVL.

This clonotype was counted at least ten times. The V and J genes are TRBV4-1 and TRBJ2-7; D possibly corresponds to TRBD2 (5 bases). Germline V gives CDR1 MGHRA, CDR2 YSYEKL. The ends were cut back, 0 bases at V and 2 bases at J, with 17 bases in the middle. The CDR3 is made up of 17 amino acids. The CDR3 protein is CASSQETPARGPYEQYF. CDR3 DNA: TGCGCCAGCAGCCAAGAGACACCAGCGCGAGGGCCCTACGAGCAGTACTTC.

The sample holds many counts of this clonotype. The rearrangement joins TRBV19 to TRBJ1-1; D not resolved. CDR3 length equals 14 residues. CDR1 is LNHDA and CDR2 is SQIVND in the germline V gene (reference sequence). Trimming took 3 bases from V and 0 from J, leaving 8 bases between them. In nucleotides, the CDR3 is TGTGCCAGTAGTATTCGGACTCTGAACACTGAAGCTTTCTTT. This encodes CASSIRTLNTEAFF.

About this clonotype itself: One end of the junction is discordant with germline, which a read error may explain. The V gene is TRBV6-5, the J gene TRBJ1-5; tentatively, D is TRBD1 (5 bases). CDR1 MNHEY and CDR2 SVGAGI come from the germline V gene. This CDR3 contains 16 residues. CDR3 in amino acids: CAGSYGHQNSNQPQHF. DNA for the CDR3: TGTGCCGGCAGTTACGGACACCAGAATAGCAATCAGCCCCAGCATTTT.

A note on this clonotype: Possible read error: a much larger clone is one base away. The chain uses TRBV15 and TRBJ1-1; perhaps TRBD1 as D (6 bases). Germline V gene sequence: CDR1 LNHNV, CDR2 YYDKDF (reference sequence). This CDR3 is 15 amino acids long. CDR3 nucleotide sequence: TGTGTCACCAGCAGAGATGGGGGGAGGGGGACTGAAGCTTTCTTT. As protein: CVTSRDGGRGTEAFF.

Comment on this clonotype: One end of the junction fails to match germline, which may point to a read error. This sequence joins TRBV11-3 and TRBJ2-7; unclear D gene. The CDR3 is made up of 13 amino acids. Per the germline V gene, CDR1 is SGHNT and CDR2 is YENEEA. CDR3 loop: CASSEKAVYEQYF. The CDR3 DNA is TGTGCCAGCAGCGAAAAGGCAGTTTACGAACAGTACTTC.

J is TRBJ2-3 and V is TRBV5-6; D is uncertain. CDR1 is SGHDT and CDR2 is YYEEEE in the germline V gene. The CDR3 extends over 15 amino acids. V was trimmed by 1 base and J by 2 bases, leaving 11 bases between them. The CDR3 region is CASSLMGEPTDTQYF. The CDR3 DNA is TGTGCCAGCAGCTTGATGGGTGAACCCACAGATACGCAGTATTTT.

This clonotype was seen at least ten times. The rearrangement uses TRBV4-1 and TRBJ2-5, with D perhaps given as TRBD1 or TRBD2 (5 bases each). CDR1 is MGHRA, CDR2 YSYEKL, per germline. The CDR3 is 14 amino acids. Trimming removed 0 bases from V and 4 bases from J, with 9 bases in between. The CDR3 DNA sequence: TGCGCCAGCAGCCAAGAAGAGGGGCGAGAGACCCAGTACTTC. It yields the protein CASSQEEGRETQYF.

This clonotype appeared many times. Here the CDR3 DNA reads TGTGCCAGCAGCCAAGACCTGGGGTCGGGTAACTATGGCTACACCTTC. This gives the protein CASSQDLGSGNYGYTF. The rearrangement uses TRBV4-2 and TRBJ1-2; D is unresolved. The CDR3 consists of 16 residues. The ends were cut back, 0 bases at V and 1 base at J, with 12 bases in the middle. Germline-derived CDR1 and CDR2 are LGHNA and YNFKEQ.

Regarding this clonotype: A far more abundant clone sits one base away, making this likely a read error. The CDR3, as DNA: TGTGCCAGCAGTTTAGCGGGAGGTACCAAAAACATTCAGTTCTTC. Translating gives CASSLAGGTKNIQFF. This rearrangement joins TRBV12-3 or TRBV12-4 to TRBJ2-1; D perhaps matches TRBD2 (6 bases). V dropped 0 bases and J dropped 13 bases, with 19 bases sitting between them. The CDR3 contains 15 residues.

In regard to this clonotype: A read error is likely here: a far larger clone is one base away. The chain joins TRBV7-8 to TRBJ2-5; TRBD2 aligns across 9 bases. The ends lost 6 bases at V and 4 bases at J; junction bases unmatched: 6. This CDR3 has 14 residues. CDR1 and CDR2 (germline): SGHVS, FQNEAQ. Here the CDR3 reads CASSVSGRPETQYF. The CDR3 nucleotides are TGTGCCAGCAGTGTAAGCGGGAGGCCAGAGACCCAGTACTTC.

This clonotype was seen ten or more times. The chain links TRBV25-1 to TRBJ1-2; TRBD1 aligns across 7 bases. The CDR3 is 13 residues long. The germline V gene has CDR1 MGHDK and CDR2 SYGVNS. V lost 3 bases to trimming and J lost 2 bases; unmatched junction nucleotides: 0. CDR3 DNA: TGTGCCAGCAGTGACAGGGGGAACTATGGCTACACCTTC. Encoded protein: CASSDRGNYGYTF.

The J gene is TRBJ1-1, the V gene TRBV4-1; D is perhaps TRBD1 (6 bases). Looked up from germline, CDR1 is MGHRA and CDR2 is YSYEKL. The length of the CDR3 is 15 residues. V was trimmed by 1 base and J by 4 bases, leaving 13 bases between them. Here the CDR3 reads CASSQARGEATEAFF. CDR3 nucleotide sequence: TGCGCCAGCAGCCAAGCGAGGGGGGAAGCCACTGAAGCTTTCTTT.

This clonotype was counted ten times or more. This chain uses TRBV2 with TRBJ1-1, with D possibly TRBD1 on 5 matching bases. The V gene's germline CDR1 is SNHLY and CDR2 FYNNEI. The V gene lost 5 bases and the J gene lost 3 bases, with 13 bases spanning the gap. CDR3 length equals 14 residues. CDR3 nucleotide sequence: TGTGCCAGCAGTAGGGTGCAGGGAGACACTGAAGCTTTCTTT. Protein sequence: CASSRVQGDTEAFF.

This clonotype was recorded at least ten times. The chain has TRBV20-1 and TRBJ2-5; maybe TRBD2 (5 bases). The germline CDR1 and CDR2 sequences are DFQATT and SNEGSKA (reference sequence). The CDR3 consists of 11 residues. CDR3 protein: CKVGGLGTQYF. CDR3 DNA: TGCAAAGTAGGCGGACTCGGGACCCAGTACTTC.

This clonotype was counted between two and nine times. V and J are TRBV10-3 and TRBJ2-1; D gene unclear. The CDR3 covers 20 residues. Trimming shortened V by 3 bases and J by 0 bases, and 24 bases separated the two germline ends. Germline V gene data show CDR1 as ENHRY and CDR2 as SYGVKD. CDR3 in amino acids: CAISDPYADNRLSSYNEQFF. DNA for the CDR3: TGTGCCATCAGTGATCCATACGCAGACAACCGACTCAGCTCCTACAATGAGCAGTTCTTC.

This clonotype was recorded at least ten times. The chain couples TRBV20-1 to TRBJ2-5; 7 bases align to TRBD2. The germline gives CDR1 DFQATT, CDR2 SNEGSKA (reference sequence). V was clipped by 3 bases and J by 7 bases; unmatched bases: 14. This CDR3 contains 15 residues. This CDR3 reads CSARAPGLQWGTQYF. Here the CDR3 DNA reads TGCAGTGCTAGGGCCCCGGGACTACAATGGGGGACCCAGTACTTC.